A selection of T cell receptor beta chains follows, all from one sample in a study of vaccination effects on CD4 cells after COVID-19. The method was immunoSEQ multiplex PCR; TCRdb's version includes in-frame clones alone and lacks a portion of them. Of under 70,000 clones listed, around 75% were seen once; the top ten hold around 3.8%. Which antigens these TCRs recognize remains unknown. Here the sequenced sample was CD4+ T cells from PBMCs cultured with HCoV-OC43 spike peptides, taken before COVID-19 vaccination. These TCRs come from a human donor who received a COVID-19 vaccine. Each CDR3 is given with its conserved first and last residue. Each record gives: CDR3 protein, J gene, V gene.

CASKDYGGRGDTQYF,TRBJ2-3,TRBV6-5
CASSSRQGGVSGYTF,TRBJ1-2,TRBV7-2
CASSLGQGAWGYTF,TRBJ1-2,TRBV6-2/TRBV6-3
CASSAIKTTGGNYGYTF,TRBJ1-2,TRBV11-2
CASSIRTSSNEQFF,TRBJ2-1,TRBV19
CASSVNTGTSTDTQYF,TRBJ2-3,TRBV9
CASSPRGQGGQPQHF,TRBJ1-5,TRBV7-2
CASSHTSGETQYF,TRBJ2-5,TRBV6-5
CASSLVGRGMNTEAFF,TRBJ1-1,TRBV5-1
CAISQTGSNYGYTF,TRBJ1-2,TRBV10-3
CASSSQGVGETQYF,TRBJ2-5,TRBV7-2
CASSPQGAHTDTQYF,TRBJ2-3,TRBV2
CSAGTADGYTF,TRBJ1-2,TRBV29-1
CASSDRTTNEKLFF,TRBJ1-4,TRBV6-2/TRBV6-3
CSVEAVGWGYTF,TRBJ1-2,TRBV29-1
CASSPPAVRETQYF,TRBJ2-5,TRBV18
CAISERGTGELFF,TRBJ2-2,TRBV10-3
CASSLETGRTDTQYF,TRBJ2-3,TRBV3-1/TRBV3-2
CASSLTDGYTF,TRBJ1-2,TRBV7-9
CASKHMDGQVDTQYF,TRBJ2-3,TRBV27
CASGPDALQPQHF,TRBJ1-5,TRBV2
CASRGTVGTDTEAFF,TRBJ1-1,TRBV2
CASSWSGTLNTGELFF,TRBJ2-2,TRBV5-1
CSASPRLAGAPSSYNEQFF,TRBJ2-1,TRBV20-1
CATSETGGGDTQYF,TRBJ2-3,TRBV24-1
CASTLQGFKDEKLFF,TRBJ1-4,TRBV5-1
CASSQAPRVGETQYF,TRBJ2-5,TRBV4-1